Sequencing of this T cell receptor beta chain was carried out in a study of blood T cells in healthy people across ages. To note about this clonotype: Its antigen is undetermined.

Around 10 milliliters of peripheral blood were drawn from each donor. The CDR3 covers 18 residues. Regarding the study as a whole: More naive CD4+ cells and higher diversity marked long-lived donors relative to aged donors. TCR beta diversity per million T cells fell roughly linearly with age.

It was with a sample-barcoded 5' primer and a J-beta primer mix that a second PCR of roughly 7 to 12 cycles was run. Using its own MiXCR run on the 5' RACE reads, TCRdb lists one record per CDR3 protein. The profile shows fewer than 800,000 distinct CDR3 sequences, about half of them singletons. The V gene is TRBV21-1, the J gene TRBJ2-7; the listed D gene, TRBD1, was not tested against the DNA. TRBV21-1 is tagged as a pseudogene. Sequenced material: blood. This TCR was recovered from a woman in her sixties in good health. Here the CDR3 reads CASSKDVGVFWGYYEQYF. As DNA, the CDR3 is TGTGCCAGCAGCAAAGATGTAGGGGTCTTTTGGGGGTACTACGAGCAGTACTTC.